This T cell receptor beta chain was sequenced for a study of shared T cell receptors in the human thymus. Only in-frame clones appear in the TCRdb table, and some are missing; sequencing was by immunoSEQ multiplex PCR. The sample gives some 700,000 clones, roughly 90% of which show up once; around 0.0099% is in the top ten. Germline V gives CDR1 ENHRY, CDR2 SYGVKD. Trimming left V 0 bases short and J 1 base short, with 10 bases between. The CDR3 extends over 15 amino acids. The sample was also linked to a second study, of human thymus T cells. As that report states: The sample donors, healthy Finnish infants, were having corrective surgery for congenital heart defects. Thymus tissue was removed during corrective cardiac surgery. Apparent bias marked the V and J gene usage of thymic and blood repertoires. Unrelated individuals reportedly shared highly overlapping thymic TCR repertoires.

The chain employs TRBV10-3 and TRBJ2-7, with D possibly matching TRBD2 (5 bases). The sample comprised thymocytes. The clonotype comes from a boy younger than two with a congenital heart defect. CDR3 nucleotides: TGTGCCATCAGTGAGTCGTCTAAGCGGTCCTACGAGCAGTACTTC. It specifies CAISESSKRSYEQYF.